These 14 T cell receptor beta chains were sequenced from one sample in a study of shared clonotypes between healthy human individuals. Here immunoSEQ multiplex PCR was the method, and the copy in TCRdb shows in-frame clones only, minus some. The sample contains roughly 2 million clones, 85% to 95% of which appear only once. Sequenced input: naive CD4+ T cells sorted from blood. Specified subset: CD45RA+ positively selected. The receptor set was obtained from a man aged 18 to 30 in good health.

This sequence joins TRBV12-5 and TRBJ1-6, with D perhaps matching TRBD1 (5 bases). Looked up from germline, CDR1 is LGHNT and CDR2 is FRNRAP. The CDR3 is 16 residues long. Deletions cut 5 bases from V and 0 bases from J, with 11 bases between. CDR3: CASGPGTISYNSPLHF. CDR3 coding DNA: TGTGCTAGTGGTCCGGGGACCATCTCCTATAATTCACCCCTCCACTTT.

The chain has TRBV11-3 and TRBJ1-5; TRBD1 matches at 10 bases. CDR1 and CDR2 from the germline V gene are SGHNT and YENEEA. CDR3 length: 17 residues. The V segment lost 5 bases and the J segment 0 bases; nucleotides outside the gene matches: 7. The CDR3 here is CASSPGQGTDSNQPQHF. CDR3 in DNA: TGTGCCAGCAGCCCGGGACAGGGGACAGATAGCAATCAGCCCCAGCATTTT.

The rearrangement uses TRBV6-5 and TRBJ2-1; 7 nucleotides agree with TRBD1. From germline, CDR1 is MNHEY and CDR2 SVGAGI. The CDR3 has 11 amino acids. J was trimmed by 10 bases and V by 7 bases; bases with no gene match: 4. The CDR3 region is CASTRQGEQFF. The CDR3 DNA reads TGTGCCAGCACCCGACAGGGCGAGCAGTTCTTC.

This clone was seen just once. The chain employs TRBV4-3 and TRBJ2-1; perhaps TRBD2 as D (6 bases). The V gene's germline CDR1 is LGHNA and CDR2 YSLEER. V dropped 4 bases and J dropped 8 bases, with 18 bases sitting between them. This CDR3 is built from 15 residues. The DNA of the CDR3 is TGCGCCAGCAGCCCTACTAGCCAAAACTCCTATGAGCAGTTCTTC. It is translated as CASSPTSQNSYEQFF.

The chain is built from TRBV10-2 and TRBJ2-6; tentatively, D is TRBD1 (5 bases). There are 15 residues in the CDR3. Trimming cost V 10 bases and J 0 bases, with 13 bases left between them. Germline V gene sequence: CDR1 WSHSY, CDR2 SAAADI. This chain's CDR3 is CAKGRVYSGANVLTF. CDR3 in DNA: TGCGCCAAGGGCAGGGTCTACTCTGGGGCCAACGTCCTGACTTTC.

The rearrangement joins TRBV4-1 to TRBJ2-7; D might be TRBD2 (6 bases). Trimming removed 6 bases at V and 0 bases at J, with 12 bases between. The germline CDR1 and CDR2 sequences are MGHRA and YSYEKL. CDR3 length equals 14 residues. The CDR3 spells CASSPSALSYEQYF. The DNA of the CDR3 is TGCGCCAGCAGTCCTAGCGCACTCTCCTACGAGCAGTACTTC.

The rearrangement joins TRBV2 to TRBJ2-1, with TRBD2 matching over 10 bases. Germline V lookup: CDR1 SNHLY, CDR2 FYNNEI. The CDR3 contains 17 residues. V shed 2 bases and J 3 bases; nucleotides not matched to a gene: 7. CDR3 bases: TGTGCCAGCAGTGAATCGAGAGCGGGGGGGCACTACAATGAGCAGTTCTTC. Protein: CASSESRAGGHYNEQFF.

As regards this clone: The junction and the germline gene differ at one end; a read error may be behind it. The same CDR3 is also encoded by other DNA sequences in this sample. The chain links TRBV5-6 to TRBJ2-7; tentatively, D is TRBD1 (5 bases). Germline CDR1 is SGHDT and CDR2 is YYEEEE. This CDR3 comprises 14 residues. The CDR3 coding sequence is TGTGCCAGCAGTTTGGGGCAGGGCGGCTACGAGCAGTACTTC. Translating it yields CASSLGQGGYEQYF.

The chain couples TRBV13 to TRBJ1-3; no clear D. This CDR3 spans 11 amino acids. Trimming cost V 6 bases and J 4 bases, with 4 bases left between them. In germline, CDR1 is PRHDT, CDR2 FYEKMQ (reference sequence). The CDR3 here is CASRLGNTIYF. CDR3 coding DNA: TGTGCCAGCAGATTGGGAAACACCATATATTTT.

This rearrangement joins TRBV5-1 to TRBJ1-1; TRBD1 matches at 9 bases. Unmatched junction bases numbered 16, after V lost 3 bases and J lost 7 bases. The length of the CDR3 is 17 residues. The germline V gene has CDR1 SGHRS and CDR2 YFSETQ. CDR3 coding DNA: TGCGCCAGCAGCTGGGGACAGGGAAACGTTCGGCTCGATGAAGCTTTCTTT. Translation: CASSWGQGNVRLDEAFF.

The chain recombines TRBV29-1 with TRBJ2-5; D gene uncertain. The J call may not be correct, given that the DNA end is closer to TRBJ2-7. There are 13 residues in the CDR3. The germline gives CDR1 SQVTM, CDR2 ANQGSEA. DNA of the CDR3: TGCAGCGTAGTCTCGGATCAAGCCTACGAGCAGTACTTC. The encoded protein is CSVVSDQAYEQYF.

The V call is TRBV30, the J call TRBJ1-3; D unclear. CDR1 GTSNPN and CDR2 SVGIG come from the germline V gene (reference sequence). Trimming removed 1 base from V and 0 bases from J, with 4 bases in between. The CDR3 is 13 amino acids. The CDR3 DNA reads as TGTGCCTGGAGTGGGATCTCTGGAAACACCATATATTTT. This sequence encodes CAWSGISGNTIYF.

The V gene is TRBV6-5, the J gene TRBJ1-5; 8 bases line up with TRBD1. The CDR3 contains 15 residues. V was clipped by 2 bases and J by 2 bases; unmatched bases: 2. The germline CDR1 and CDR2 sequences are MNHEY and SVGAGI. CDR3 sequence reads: CASSYGQGGNQPQHF. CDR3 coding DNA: TGTGCCAGCAGTTACGGACAGGGAGGCAATCAGCCCCAGCATTTT.

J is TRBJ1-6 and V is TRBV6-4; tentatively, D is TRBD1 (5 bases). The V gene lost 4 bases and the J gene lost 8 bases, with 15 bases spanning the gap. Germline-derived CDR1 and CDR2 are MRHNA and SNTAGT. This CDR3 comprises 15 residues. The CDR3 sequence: CASSGDASRDSPLHF. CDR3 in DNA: TGTGCCAGCAGTGGGGACGCGTCGAGGGATTCACCCCTCCACTTT.